Only one count was recorded for the clone carrying this TCR beta chain. This specimen comes from a study of blood T cell repertoires in COVID-19. Across the study: The cDNA or gDNA used as material had been derived from T cells, B-cell-depleted T cells, or PBMCs.

The CDR3 has 12 amino acids. The germline V gene encodes CDR1 MNHEY and CDR2 SVGAGI. V lost 5 bases, J lost 3 bases, and 7 bases lay in between. In the study's own analysis: Amplification with reference gene primers provided the estimates of nucleated cell counts. Measured with immunoSEQ multiplex PCR; TCRdb has only the in-frame clones, and not every one. V, J and clone size are taken as reported in that table, and D and trimming were inferred from the DNA itself. Among about 150,000 clones listed, roughly four fifths were seen once. The sequence derives from a woman aged 60-70 years with acute or convalescent COVID-19. V gene TRBV6-5 combines with J gene TRBJ1-2; no reliable D call. The sample taken for sequencing was peripheral blood. The CDR3 nucleotides read TGTGCCAGCAGTCGACTGTACTATGGCTACACCTTC. Translating it yields CASSRLYYGYTF.